The 28 T cell receptor beta chains listed next were all sequenced from one sample in a study of glioma-infiltrating T cells. TCR alpha and beta CDR3 regions were amplified from RNA using iRepertoire nested multiplex PCR. MiXCR was run by TCRdb on the multiplex PCR reads, yielding one entry per CDR3 protein. The sample lists some 160,000 distinct CDR3 sequences, around 40% occurring once. Sequencing was carried out using glioma tissue, nonneoplastic brain tissue, or PBMCs (not recorded which). Receptors were obtained from a human donor with low-grade glioma or glioblastoma, undergoing nonglioma brain surgery, or in good health (not recorded which).

This clonotype was observed at least ten times. V usage is TRBV20-1 and J usage is TRBJ2-1, with a possible D match to TRBD1 (5 bases). V lost 7 bases, J lost 2 bases, and 9 bases lay in between. This CDR3 is built from 12 residues. The germline V gene has CDR1 DFQATT and CDR2 SNEGSKA (reference sequence). CDR3 in DNA: TGCAGTGGACAGAATACCTACAATGAGCAGTTCTTC. It encodes CSGQNTYNEQFF.

On this clonotype itself: The missing conserved phenylalanine or tryptophan at the end of this CDR3 makes a read error likely. The chain uses TRBV12-3 or TRBV12-4 and TRBJ1-1; D is perhaps TRBD1 (5 bases). The V end was cut by 6 bases, the J end by 2 bases, with 13 bases between. CDR3 length equals 14 residues. The CDR3 coding sequence is TGTGCCAGCAGCAGGGACGGACCTAACACTGAAGCTTTCTCT. Translation gives CASSRDGPNTEAFS.

This clonotype showed up many times. The chain uses TRBV20-1 and TRBJ1-1; D is undetermined. The CDR3 consists of 13 residues. Trimming shortened V by 3 bases and J by 6 bases, and 14 bases separated the two germline ends. Looked up from germline, CDR1 is DFQATT and CDR2 is SNEGSKA (reference sequence). The CDR3 sequence: CSASPPGIPEAFF. CDR3 sequence (DNA): TGCAGTGCTAGTCCCCCAGGAATCCCTGAAGCTTTCTTT.

V is TRBV3-1 and J is TRBJ2-7; a weak D match, TRBD1 (5 bases). Germline V lookup: CDR1 LGHDT, CDR2 YNNKEL (reference sequence). This CDR3 comprises 14 residues. V lost 3 bases and J 4 bases, leaving 13 bases between the germline ends. CDR3 loop: CASSHQGRMYEQYF. CDR3 DNA: TGTGCCAGCAGCCATCAGGGCAGGATGTACGAGCAGTACTTC.

This clonotype has at least ten counts. In nucleotides, the CDR3 is TGCGCCAGCAGCCAATTATGGGATACGCAGTATTTT. Translated, it gives CASSQLWDTQYF. This chain uses TRBV4-1 with TRBJ2-3, with D hard to call. V was shortened by 2 bases and J by 6 bases, with 6 bases between the two germline ends. Germline V gene sequence: CDR1 MGHRA, CDR2 YSYEKL. CDR3 length equals 12 residues.

The chain joins TRBV7-9 to TRBJ1-4; 7 nucleotides agree with TRBD1. Per germline, CDR1 SEHNR and CDR2 FQNEAQ (reference sequence). This CDR3 spans 15 amino acids. V lost 3 bases, J lost 3 bases, and 4 bases stayed unmatched. The CDR3 loop reads CASSFRQGANEKLFF. The CDR3 nucleotides read TGTGCCAGCAGCTTTAGACAGGGAGCTAATGAAAAACTGTTTTTT.

A note on this clonotype: A much larger clone differs from this one at a single base, so this may be a read error. V gene TRBV6-1 combines with J gene TRBJ2-2; no clear D gene. Germline assignment: CDR1 MNHNS and CDR2 SASEGT. CDR3 length equals 15 residues. The CDR3 nucleotides read TGTGCCAGCAGTGAAAATCCGGGCACCACCGGGCAGCTGTTTTTT. This sequence encodes CASSENPGTTGQLFF.

This chain connects TRBV11-3 to TRBJ2-2; D is ambiguous. V dropped 0 bases and J dropped 6 bases, with 11 bases sitting between them. Germline loops: CDR1 SGHNT, CDR2 YENEEA. This CDR3 comprises 15 residues. CDR3 in DNA: TGTGCCAGCAGCTTAGACGCCAAACGGGCCGGGGAGCTGTTTTTT. Translated: CASSLDAKRAGELFF.

This clonotype was found a few times. The J gene is TRBJ2-7, the V gene TRBV29-1; tentatively, D is TRBD1 or TRBD2 (5 bases each). The germline V gene has CDR1 SQVTM and CDR2 ANQGSEA. V was pared by 7 bases and J by 5 bases, with 15 bases between. CDR3 size: 12 residues. For the CDR3, the DNA is TGCAGCGCCGCCCGGGGCTTGGACGAGCAGTACTTC. Residues: CSAARGLDEQYF.

This clonotype has just a few counts. The chain has TRBV7-9 and TRBJ2-1; 8 bases fit TRBD2. Germline V gene sequence: CDR1 SEHNR, CDR2 FQNEAQ (reference sequence). V was clipped by 3 bases and J by 9 bases; unmatched bases: 13. The CDR3 is 16 amino acids. The CDR3 DNA reads as TGTGCCAGCAGCTTTTATGGCCGGGAGGGTAGCCGTGAGCAGTTCTTC. It codes for CASSFYGREGSREQFF.

This clonotype was detected only a few times. The rearrangement uses TRBV5-1 and TRBJ2-1; 7 bases agree with TRBD2. The CDR3 extends over 16 amino acids. The V gene's germline CDR1 is SGHRS and CDR2 YFSETQ. With V trimmed by 3 bases and J by 6 bases, 12 bases remained unmatched. The CDR3 region has the DNA TGCGCCAGCAGCTCCGGCGAGACTAGCTTTGGCAATGAGCAGTTCTTC. Its translation: CASSSGETSFGNEQFF. The full variable domain, rest sourced from reference TRBV5-1 and TRBJ2-1, is KAGVTQTPRYLIKTRGQQVTLSCSPISGHRSVSWYQQTPGQGLQFLFEYFSETQRNKGNFPGRFSGRQFSNSRSEMNVSTLELGDSALYLCASSSGETSFGNEQFFGPGTRLTVL.

This clonotype appeared a single time. A read error may be the cause here, since a much bigger clone is one base away. This chain uses TRBV2 with TRBJ2-5; a weak D match, TRBD2 (5 bases). The CDR3 sequence is 11 residues long. Germline CDR1 SNHLY, CDR2 FYNNEI. The CDR3, as DNA: TGTGCCAGCAGGAGGGATGAGACCAAGTACTTC. It encodes CASRRDETKYF.

The chain is built from TRBV29-1 and TRBJ2-3; weak D call: TRBD2 (5 bases). This CDR3 is built from 12 residues. Germline loops: CDR1 SQVTM, CDR2 ANQGSEA. The CDR3 DNA reads TGCTCGGGGAGCGTCAGCACAGATACGCAGTATTTT. This codes for CSGSVSTDTQYF.

About this clonotype itself: The junction and the germline gene differ at one end; a read error may be behind it. The genes are TRBV5-1 and TRBJ1-2, with D maybe TRBD1 (5 bases). Germline lookup yields CDR1 SGHRS and CDR2 YFSETQ. This CDR3 has 14 residues. The CDR3 reads CASRVADSSYGYNF. DNA for the CDR3: TGCGCCAGCAGGGTAGCCGACAGTTCCTATGGCTACAACTTC.

About this clonotype itself: A much larger clonotype is one base distant, so this may be a read error. The chain recombines TRBV28 with TRBJ2-1; D gene unclear. Trimming removed 7 bases from V and 7 bases from J, with 11 bases in between. CDR1 is MDHEN and CDR2 is SYDVKM in the germline V gene. This CDR3 is 12 amino acids long. CDR3 DNA: TGTGCCAGCACTCTTTATAGTAATGAGCAGTTCTTC. Its protein product is CASTLYSNEQFF.

This clonotype was found once. A single base separates this from a much larger clone, so it may be a read error. The V call is TRBV18, the J call TRBJ2-7, with 10 nucleotides matching TRBD2. CDR1 KGHSH and CDR2 LQKENI come from the germline V gene. CDR3 length: 14 amino acids. V was clipped by 8 bases and J by 7 bases; unmatched bases: 11. In nucleotides, the CDR3 is TGTGCCAGCAAGGCTAGCGGGAGACAGGAGGAGCAGTACTTC. Residues: CASKASGRQEEQYF.

CDR3 sequence (DNA): TGTGCTCTCGTCGAGGTGAATGAAGCTTTCTTT. It codes for CALVEVNEAFF. This chain connects TRBV9 to TRBJ1-1; D not resolved. The CDR3 runs to 11 residues. CDR1 and CDR2 from the germline V gene are SGDLS and YYNGEE.

This clonotype occurred many times. CDR3 protein: CASLNSGGTGLYGYTF. CDR3 sequence (DNA): TGTGCCAGTCTAAATTCCGGCGGGACAGGATTGTATGGCTACACCTTC. The chain has TRBV28 and TRBJ1-2, with TRBD1 matching 8 bases. Germline assignment: CDR1 MDHEN and CDR2 SYDVKM. This CDR3 region has 16 residues. Trimming cost V 9 bases and J 5 bases; bases outside gene matches: 17.

Ten or more counts support this clonotype. CDR3 region: CASSSEGTAYNEQFF. Here the CDR3 DNA reads TGTGCCAGCAGTTCAGAGGGGACCGCATACAATGAGCAGTTCTTC. The chain joins TRBV7-9 to TRBJ2-1; D possibly matches TRBD1 or TRBD2 (5 bases each). Germline V gives CDR1 SEHNR, CDR2 FQNEAQ (reference sequence). There are 15 residues in the CDR3. The V gene lost 6 bases and the J gene lost 4 bases, with 16 bases spanning the gap.

The sample holds many counts of this clonotype. The CDR3 DNA reads TGCAGTGCTGACGGGACAACCTACAATGAGCAGTTCTTC. It encodes CSADGTTYNEQFF. V usage is TRBV20-1 and J usage is TRBJ2-1; weak D call: TRBD1 (6 bases). Trimming took 5 bases from V and 2 from J, leaving 10 bases between them. Germline V gene lookup returns CDR1 DFQATT and CDR2 SNEGSKA (reference sequence). The CDR3 consists of 13 residues.

In this sample, this clonotype turned up many times. The chain carries TRBV28 and TRBJ2-1; 7 nucleotides align to TRBD1. Germline assignment: CDR1 MDHEN and CDR2 SYDVKM. CDR3 size: 16 residues. With V trimmed by 6 bases and J by 8 bases, 16 bases remained unmatched. Written as DNA, the CDR3 is TGTGCCAGCAGCCAGATGACAGGGCCTCTGAGAGATGAGCAGTTCTTC. Translated: CASSQMTGPLRDEQFF.

Ten or more counts support this clonotype. The V call is TRBV6-6, the J call TRBJ2-1; D remains ambiguous. V lost 2 bases and J 5 bases, leaving 4 bases between the germline ends. CDR3 length equals 12 residues. The germline CDR1 and CDR2 sequences are MNHNY and SVGAGI (reference sequence). In DNA, the CDR3 is TGTGCCAGCAGTTACACGGACAATGAGCAGTTCTTC. Translated, it gives CASSYTDNEQFF.

A note on this clonotype: This may stem from a read error, because a much larger clone lies one nucleotide away. The CDR3 loop reads CASSLGSGIRYEQYF. The CDR3 region has the DNA TGTGCCAGCAGTTTAGGCAGCGGCATCCGCTACGAGCAGTACTTC. The V call is TRBV28, the J call TRBJ2-7; D is perhaps TRBD2 (5 bases). Per germline, CDR1 MDHEN and CDR2 SYDVKM. V lost 2 bases, J lost 3 bases, and 14 bases lay in between. This CDR3 has 15 residues. The whole variable domain, filled in from reference TRBV28 and TRBJ2-7, reads DVKVTQSSRYLVKRTGEKVFLECVQDMDHENMFWYRQDPGLGLRLIYFSYDVKMKEKGDIPEGYSVSREKKERFSLILESASTNQTSMYLCASSLGSGIRYEQYFGPGTRLTVT.

Remarks on this clonotype: This may be a read error: a much more frequent sequence differs by one nucleotide. The V call is TRBV28, the J call TRBJ1-5; 8 bases map to TRBD1. Germline V gives CDR1 MDHEN, CDR2 SYDVKM. J lost 6 bases, V lost 8 bases, and 12 bases had no gene match. This CDR3 has 15 residues. The CDR3 DNA sequence: TGTGCCAGCGCCCCCGGGACAGGCGACTCTCAGCCCCAGCATTTT. It specifies CASAPGTGDSQPQHF. The variable domain in full, with the rest retrieved from reference TRBV28 and TRBJ1-5, is DVKVTQSSRYLVKRTGEKVFLECVQDMDHENMFWYRQDPGLGLRLIYFSYDVKMKEKGDIPEGYSVSREKKERFSLILESASTNQTSMYLCASAPGTGDSQPQHFGDGTRLSIL.

This clonotype was seen only a few times. This chain uses TRBV7-9 with TRBJ2-7; 10 bases match TRBD1. J lost 4 bases, V lost 2 bases, and 8 bases had no gene match. CDR1 is SEHNR, CDR2 FQNEAQ, per germline (reference sequence). The CDR3 runs to 16 residues. The DNA of the CDR3 is TGTGCCAGCAGCTTACTCGCGACAGGGGGCGGTTACGAGCAGTACTTC. Protein: CASSLLATGGGYEQYF. Supplemented by reference TRBV7-9 and TRBJ2-7, the full variable domain reads DTGVSQNPRHKITKRGQNVTFRCDPISEHNRLYWYRQTLGQGPEFLTYFQNEAQLEKSRLLSDRFSAERPKGSFSTLEIQRTEQGDSAMYLCASSLLATGGGYEQYFGPGTRLTVT.

Points on this clonotype: A much larger clone differs from this one at a single base, so this may be a read error. The chain links TRBV12-3 or TRBV12-4 to TRBJ1-1; weak D call: TRBD1 (6 bases). Trimming removed 1 base at V and 3 bases at J, with 9 bases between. The CDR3 loop spans 14 amino acids. CDR3 loop: CASSLDRQDTEAFF. The DNA for the CDR3 is TGTGCCAGCAGTTTAGACAGACAGGACACTGAAGCTTTCTTT.

With respect to this clonotype: A single base separates this from a much larger clone, so it may be a read error. CDR3 DNA: TGCAGTGCTGACCATGGGCTAGCGGGGGCCCAAGAGACCAAGTACTTC. This encodes CSADHGLAGAQETKYF. The V call is TRBV20-1, the J call TRBJ2-5; TRBD2 agrees at 10 bases. CDR1 and CDR2 (germline): DFQATT, SNEGSKA (reference sequence). The CDR3 loop spans 16 amino acids.

Many counts were recorded for this clonotype. This sequence joins TRBV27 and TRBJ2-7; the D is unclear. V gave up 0 bases and J gave up 4 bases, with 7 bases separating them. The CDR3 is made up of 13 amino acids. Per the germline V gene, CDR1 is MNHEY and CDR2 is SMNVEV (reference sequence). CDR3 sequence: CASSLSHRYEQYF. Here the CDR3 DNA reads TGTGCCAGCAGTTTATCCCATCGATACGAGCAGTACTTC.